Presented here are 25 T cell receptor beta chains from one specimen sequenced in a study of vaccination effects on CD4 cells after COVID-19. Under the ViraFEST assay, PBMC were stimulated with viral peptide pools so that antigen-specific CD4+ T cells expanded. Sequencing was performed afterwards. It was after around eleven days of culture that CD4+ T cells were isolated. In the vaccine recipients, nucleocapsid antibodies were negative and there was no prior SARS-CoV-2 infection. Generated by immunoSEQ multiplex PCR, the TCRdb table keeps only in-frame clones and is missing some. The sample has 55,000 or so clones; under 70% are singletons. These receptors are not linked to any known antigen. Material: CD4+ T cells from PBMCs cultured with SARS-CoV-2 spike peptides, obtained before COVID-19 vaccination. These receptors came from a human donor who received a COVID-19 vaccine.

The chain employs TRBV19 and TRBJ1-2; the match to TRBD1 covers 9 bases. The junction had 10 bases not matched to a gene; V was cut back by 4 bases and J by 7 bases. Germline CDR1 reads LNHDA; CDR2 reads SQIVND (reference sequence). This CDR3 is built from 15 residues. CDR3 sequence (DNA): TGTGCCAGTAGTACCGCCGGGACAGGGATCGGTGGCTACACCTTC. Translating gives CASSTAGTGIGGYTF.

V and J are TRBV18 and TRBJ1-2; D is ambiguous. The CDR3 has 17 amino acids. Per the germline V gene, CDR1 is KGHSH and CDR2 is LQKENI. With 1 base removed from V and 5 bases from J, the gap between germline ends came to 20 bases. The CDR3 region has the DNA TGTGCCAGCTCACCACGGAACAGTTTAGGATCGGAGTATGGCTACACCTTC. Translated, it gives CASSPRNSLGSEYGYTF.

The chain joins TRBV5-1 to TRBJ1-4; possibly TRBD1 for D (6 bases). CDR3 length equals 14 residues. The V gene's germline CDR1 is SGHRS and CDR2 YFSETQ. With 2 bases removed from V and 2 bases from J, the gap between germline ends came to 7 bases. The CDR3 loop reads CASSFQGTNEKLFF. The CDR3, as DNA: TGCGCCAGCAGCTTCCAGGGGACTAATGAAAAACTGTTTTTT.

The chain employs TRBV6-1 and TRBJ1-5, with D hard to call. Trimming cost V 0 bases and J 0 bases, with 6 bases left between them. The CDR3 spans 15 residues. Germline loops: CDR1 MNHNS, CDR2 SASEGT. The CDR3 sequence is CASSEAEYSNQPQHF. As DNA, the CDR3 is TGTGCCAGCAGTGAAGCGGAGTATAGCAATCAGCCCCAGCATTTT.

This clone is termed medium-sized. The rearrangement uses TRBV7-9 and TRBJ1-3; 7 positions agree with TRBD1. The CDR3 has 15 residues. V lost 5 bases and J lost 0; bases outside the gene matches: 4. The V gene's germline CDR1 is SEHNR and CDR2 FQNEAQ (reference sequence). The CDR3 here is CASSPTGYSGNTIYF. The CDR3 DNA reads TGTGCCAGCAGCCCGACAGGGTACTCTGGAAACACCATATATTTT. Drawing the rest from reference TRBV7-9 and TRBJ1-3, the complete variable domain is DTGVSQNPRHKITKRGQNVTFRCDPISEHNRLYWYRQTLGQGPEFLTYFQNEAQLEKSRLLSDRFSAERPKGSFSTLEIQRTEQGDSAMYLCASSPTGYSGNTIYFGEGSWLTVV.

This clone was seen once. The V and J genes are TRBV7-2 and TRBJ1-6, with TRBD1 matching 7 bases. This CDR3 is 14 amino acids long. J lost 7 bases, V lost 2 bases, and 2 bases had no gene match. The germline V gene has CDR1 SGHTA and CDR2 FQGNSA. For the CDR3, the DNA is TGTGCCAGCAGCTTAATGGGACAGAATTCACCCCTCCACTTT. Translated: CASSLMGQNSPLHF. The variable domain in full, completed from reference TRBV7-2 and TRBJ1-6, reads GAGVSQSPSNKVTEKGKDVELRCDPISGHTALYWYRQSLGQGLEFLIYFQGNSAPDKSGLPSDRFSAERTGGSVSTLTIQRTQQEDSAVYLCASSLMGQNSPLHFGNGTRLTVT.

The chain uses TRBV14 and TRBJ2-5; 7 nucleotides match TRBD2. This CDR3 has 16 residues. Germline-derived CDR1 and CDR2 are SGHDN and FVKESK. J was trimmed by 5 bases and V by 0 bases; bases with no gene match: 9. CDR3 in DNA: TGTGCCAGCAGCCAAGAAGACTTAAGAGCGGGGGAGACCCAGTACTTC. It is translated as CASSQEDLRAGETQYF.

The chain links TRBV30 to TRBJ2-1; TRBD2 aligns across 7 bases. Germline values: CDR1 GTSNPN, CDR2 SVGIG (reference sequence). The CDR3 has 15 residues. Germline trimming cut 0 bases from V and 7 bases from J; bases unmatched to any gene: 9. CDR3 region: CAWSVLAGVRNEQFF. CDR3 nucleotide sequence: TGTGCCTGGAGTGTACTTGCGGGAGTCCGGAATGAGCAGTTCTTC.

The chain employs TRBV6-6 and TRBJ1-1; D remains ambiguous. V was cut by 3 bases and J by 3 bases, with 8 bases left in between. CDR1 is MNHNY and CDR2 is SVGAGI in the germline V gene (reference sequence). This CDR3 spans 13 amino acids. The CDR3 here is CASSYEGDTEAFF. CDR3 nucleotides: TGTGCCAGCAGTTATGAGGGTGACACTGAAGCTTTCTTT.

This clone has only a few counts. CDR3 amino acids: CASSFGTAEVYGYTF. As DNA, the CDR3 is TGTGCCAGCAGCTTCGGGACAGCCGAAGTCTATGGCTACACCTTC. This chain joins TRBV7-9 and TRBJ1-2; 7 positions match TRBD1. The CDR3 contains 15 residues. The germline gives CDR1 SEHNR, CDR2 FQNEAQ (reference sequence). V gave up 3 bases and J gave up 4 bases; unmatched junction bases: 8.

V is TRBV6-4 and J is TRBJ1-2; 7 bases are shared with TRBD1. Trimming took 6 bases from V and 2 from J; bases not matched to a gene: 3. The CDR3 spans 13 residues. CDR1 and CDR2 from the germline V gene are MRHNA and SNTAGT. CDR3 nucleotides: TGTGCCAGCAGCCCGGACAGGAACTATGGCTACACCTTC. Its translation is CASSPDRNYGYTF.

This chain uses TRBV7-2 with TRBJ2-3, with D possibly TRBD2 on 6 matching bases. Per the germline V gene, CDR1 is SGHTA and CDR2 is FQGNSA. V lost 1 base, J lost 2 bases, and 22 bases lay in between. CDR3 size: 19 residues. The CDR3 region has the DNA TGTGCCAGCAGCTTAGACCCTGTAAGAGCCGGGACTGCCACAGATACGCAGTATTTT. As protein: CASSLDPVRAGTATDTQYF.

V gene TRBV5-4 combines with J gene TRBJ2-4; 10 positions match TRBD2. Germline V lookup: CDR1 SGHNT, CDR2 YYREEE (reference sequence). Unmatched junction bases numbered 6, after V lost 4 bases and J lost 5 bases. The CDR3 runs to 15 residues. DNA for the CDR3: TGTGCCAGCAGCACCCGGACTAGCGGCGAAAACATTCAGTACTTC. This gives the protein CASSTRTSGENIQYF.

The table lists this clone with a few counts. The CDR3 loop reads CASRSDRPKSSYNSPLHF. In nucleotides, the CDR3 is TGTGCCAGCAGATCGGACAGGCCAAAGAGCTCCTATAATTCACCCCTCCACTTT. The chain employs TRBV6-4 and TRBJ1-6; TRBD1 matches at 7 bases. With 6 bases clipped from V and 0 bases from J, the junction kept 11 bases outside the gene matches. The CDR3 is made up of 18 amino acids. Germline V gives CDR1 MRHNA, CDR2 SNTAGT.

The chain is built from TRBV27 and TRBJ2-3; the D is unclear. The CDR3 runs 13 residues. CDR1 and CDR2 from the germline V gene are MNHEY and SMNVEV (reference sequence). Trimming pared 2 bases from V and 1 base from J, leaving 4 bases between. As DNA, the CDR3 is TGTGCCAGCAGTTTAGCTGGCACAGATACGCAGTATTTT. It encodes CASSLAGTDTQYF.

The chain uses TRBV7-9 and TRBJ2-3; 9 bases are a match to TRBD2. Germline CDR1 reads SEHNR; CDR2 reads FQNEAQ (reference sequence). The CDR3 is 16 residues long. V dropped 5 bases and J dropped 5; count of bases not matched to a gene: 11. The DNA of the CDR3 is TGTGCCAGCAGCCTCGTAGTAGCGGGAGAAATAGATACGCAGTATTTT. Amino acids: CASSLVVAGEIDTQYF.

The chain uses TRBV3-1 (or the pseudogene TRBV3-2) and TRBJ2-7; unclear D gene. V was trimmed by 4 bases and J by 2 bases, leaving 12 bases between them. There are 14 residues in the CDR3. The germline CDR1 and CDR2 sequences are LGHDT and YNNKEL (reference sequence). In DNA form, the CDR3 reads TGTGCCAGCAGCCGACCGGGTTACACCTACGAGCAGTACTTC. This codes for CASSRPGYTYEQYF.

The J gene is TRBJ2-2, the V gene TRBV13; unclear D gene. The CDR3 is 20 residues long. Germline CDR1 reads PRHDT; CDR2 reads FYEKMQ (reference sequence). The V end was cut by 2 bases, the J end by 0 bases, with 22 bases between. In DNA, the CDR3 is TGTGCCAGCAGCTTAAGCTGGTCGGTCCTACGTATGGCGAACACCGGGGAGCTGTTTTTT. Protein sequence: CASSLSWSVLRMANTGELFF.

The chain uses TRBV6-5 and TRBJ1-6; a possible D gene is TRBD1 (5 bases). The CDR3 spans 14 residues. V dropped 8 bases and J dropped 4 bases, with 12 bases sitting between them. Germline-derived CDR1 and CDR2 are MNHEY and SVGAGI. CDR3 bases: TGTGCCAGCGCGGGACTCACTTATAATTCACCCCTCCACTTT. This gives the protein CASAGLTYNSPLHF.

This sequence joins TRBV5-5 and TRBJ1-1; the D is unclear. Germline CDR1 reads SGHKS; CDR2 reads YYEKEE (reference sequence). The germline V and J ends were trimmed by 7 bases and 1 base, with 17 bases remaining between them. The CDR3 is 15 amino acids. The DNA of the CDR3 is TGTGCCAGCGCTCATCGACCAGCCTGGAACACTGAAGCTTTCTTT. This encodes CASAHRPAWNTEAFF.

The table lists this clone with a count of one. The chain combines TRBV29-1 with TRBJ2-3; tentative D call: TRBD2 (6 bases). CDR3 size: 13 residues. CDR1 is SQVTM and CDR2 is ANQGSEA in the germline V gene. Trimming pared 5 bases from V and 5 bases from J, leaving 14 bases between. The CDR3 region is CSVTGLLLDTQYF. CDR3 DNA: TGCAGCGTTACGGGACTGCTGCTAGATACGCAGTATTTT.

This chain links TRBV27 with TRBJ1-6; D uncertain. The CDR3 has 13 amino acids. In germline, CDR1 is MNHEY, CDR2 SMNVEV (reference sequence). The V end lost 5 bases, the J end lost 6 bases, and 8 bases lay between the germline ends. As DNA, the CDR3 is TGTGCCAGCAGTCCGAATTTTAATTCACCCCTCCACTTT. As protein: CASSPNFNSPLHF.

The V gene is TRBV2, the J gene TRBJ1-2; 9 bases align to TRBD1. The J segment lost 4 bases and the V segment lost 8 bases, leaving 5 bases of the junction unmatched. The CDR3 totals 13 residues. The germline CDR1 and CDR2 sequences are SNHLY and FYNNEI. The CDR3 nucleotides read TGTGCCAGCGGGGACAGGGTCGGCTATGGCTACACCTTC. Protein: CASGDRVGYGYTF.

V is TRBV19 and J is TRBJ1-5; a weak D match, TRBD1 (5 bases). The V gene's germline CDR1 is LNHDA and CDR2 SQIVND (reference sequence). The length of the CDR3 is 13 residues. V lost 6 bases, J lost 5 bases, and 11 bases lay in between. CDR3: CASSSGLYQPQHF. CDR3 nucleotides: TGTGCCAGTAGCTCAGGGTTGTATCAGCCCCAGCATTTT. The full variable domain, rest sourced from reference TRBV19 and TRBJ1-5, is DGGITQSPKYLFRKEGQNVTLSCEQNLNHDAMYWYRQDPGQGLRLIYYSQIVNDFQKGDIAEGYSVSREKKESFPLTVTSAQKNPTAFYLCASSSGLYQPQHFGDGTRLSIL.

This sequence joins TRBV6-2 or TRBV6-3 and TRBJ2-7; TRBD1 agrees at 10 bases. V was clipped by 0 bases and J by 6 bases; unmatched bases: 8. The CDR3 length is 16 residues. The germline V gene encodes CDR1 MNHEY and CDR2 SVGEGT. The chain's CDR3 is CASSYSRTGGGGEQYF. The CDR3 bases are TGTGCCAGCAGTTACTCGAGGACAGGGGGAGGAGGCGAGCAGTACTTC.